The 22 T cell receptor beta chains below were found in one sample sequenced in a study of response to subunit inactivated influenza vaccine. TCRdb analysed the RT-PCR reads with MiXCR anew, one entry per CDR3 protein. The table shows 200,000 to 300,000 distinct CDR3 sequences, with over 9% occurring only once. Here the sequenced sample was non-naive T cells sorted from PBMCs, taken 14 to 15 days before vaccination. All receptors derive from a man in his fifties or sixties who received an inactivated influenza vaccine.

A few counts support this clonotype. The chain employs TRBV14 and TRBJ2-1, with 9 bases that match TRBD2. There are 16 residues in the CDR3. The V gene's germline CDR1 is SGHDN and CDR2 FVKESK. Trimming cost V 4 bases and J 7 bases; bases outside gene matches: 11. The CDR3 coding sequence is TGTGCCAGCAGCCCGATAAGCGGGAGGTATCAGAATGAGCAGTTCTTC. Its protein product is CASSPISGRYQNEQFF. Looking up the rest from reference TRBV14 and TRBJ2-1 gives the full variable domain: EAGVTQFPSHSVIEKGQTVTLRCDPISGHDNLYWYRRVMGKEIKFLLHFVKESKQDESGMPNNRFLAERTGGTYSTLKVQPAELEDSGVYFCASSPISGRYQNEQFFGPGTRLTVL.

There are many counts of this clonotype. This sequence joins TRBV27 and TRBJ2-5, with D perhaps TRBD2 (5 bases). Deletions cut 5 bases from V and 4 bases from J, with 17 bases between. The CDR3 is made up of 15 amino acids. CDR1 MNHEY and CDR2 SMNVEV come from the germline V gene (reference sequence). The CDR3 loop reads CASSPTSAGLETQYF. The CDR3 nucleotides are TGTGCCAGCAGTCCCACCAGTGCGGGTTTAGAGACCCAGTACTTC.

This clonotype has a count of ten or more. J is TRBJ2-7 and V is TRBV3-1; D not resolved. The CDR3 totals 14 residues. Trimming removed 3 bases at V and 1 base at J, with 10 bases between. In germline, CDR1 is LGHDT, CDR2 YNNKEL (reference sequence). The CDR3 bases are TGTGCCAGCAGCCAGAATCCAGTTTCCTACGAGCAGTACTTC. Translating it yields CASSQNPVSYEQYF.

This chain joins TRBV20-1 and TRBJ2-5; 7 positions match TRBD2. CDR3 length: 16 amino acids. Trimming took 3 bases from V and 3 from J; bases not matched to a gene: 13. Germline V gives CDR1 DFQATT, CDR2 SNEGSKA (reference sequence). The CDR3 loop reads CSASAFQRGPKETQYF. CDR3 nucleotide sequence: TGCAGTGCTAGTGCGTTCCAGCGGGGACCGAAAGAGACCCAGTACTTC.

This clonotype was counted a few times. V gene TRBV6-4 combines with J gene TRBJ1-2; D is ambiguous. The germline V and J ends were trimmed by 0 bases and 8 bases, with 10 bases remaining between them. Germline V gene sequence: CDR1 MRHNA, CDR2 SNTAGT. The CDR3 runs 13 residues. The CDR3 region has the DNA TGTGCCAGCAGTGACTCGGGTCTAGGCGGCTACACCTTC. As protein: CASSDSGLGGYTF.

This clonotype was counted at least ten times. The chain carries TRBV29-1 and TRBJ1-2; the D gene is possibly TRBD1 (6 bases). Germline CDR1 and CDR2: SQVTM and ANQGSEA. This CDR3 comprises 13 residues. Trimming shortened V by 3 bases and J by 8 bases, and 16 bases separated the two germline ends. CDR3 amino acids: CSVDQGRLSGYTF. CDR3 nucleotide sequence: TGCAGCGTTGACCAGGGGAGGTTGTCGGGCTACACCTTC. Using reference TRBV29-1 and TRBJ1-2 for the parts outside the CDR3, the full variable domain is SAVISQKPSRDICQRGTSLTIQCQVDSQVTMMFWYRQQPGQSLTLIATANQGSEATYESGFVIDKFPISRPNLTFSTLTVSNMSPEDSSIYLCSVDQGRLSGYTFGSGTRLTVV.

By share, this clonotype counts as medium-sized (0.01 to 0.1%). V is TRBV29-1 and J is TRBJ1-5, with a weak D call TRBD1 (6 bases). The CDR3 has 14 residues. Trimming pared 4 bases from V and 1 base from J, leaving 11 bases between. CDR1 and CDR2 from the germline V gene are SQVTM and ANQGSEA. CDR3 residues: CSVAGEASNQPQHF. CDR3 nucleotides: TGCAGCGTTGCAGGGGAGGCGAGCAATCAGCCCCAGCATTTT.

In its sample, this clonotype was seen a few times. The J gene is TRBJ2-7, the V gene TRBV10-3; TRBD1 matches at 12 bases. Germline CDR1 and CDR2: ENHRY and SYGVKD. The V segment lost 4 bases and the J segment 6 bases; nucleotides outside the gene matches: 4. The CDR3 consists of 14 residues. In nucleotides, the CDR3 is TGTGCCATCAGTGTGGGACAGGGGGCGAGCGAGCAGTACTTC. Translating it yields CAISVGQGASEQYF.

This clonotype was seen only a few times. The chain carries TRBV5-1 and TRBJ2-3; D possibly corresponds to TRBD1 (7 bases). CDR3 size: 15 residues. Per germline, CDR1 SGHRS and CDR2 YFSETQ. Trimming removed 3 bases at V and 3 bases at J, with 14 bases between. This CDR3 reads CASSSQGGWTDTQYF. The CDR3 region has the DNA TGCGCCAGCAGCTCCCAGGGGGGTTGGACAGATACGCAGTATTTT.

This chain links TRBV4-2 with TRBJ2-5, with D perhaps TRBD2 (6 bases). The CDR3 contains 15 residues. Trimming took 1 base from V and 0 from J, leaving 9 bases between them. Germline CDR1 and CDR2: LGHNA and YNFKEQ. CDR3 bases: TGTGCCAGCAGCCAAGGCCCGGGAGACCAAGAGACCCAGTACTTC. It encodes CASSQGPGDQETQYF.

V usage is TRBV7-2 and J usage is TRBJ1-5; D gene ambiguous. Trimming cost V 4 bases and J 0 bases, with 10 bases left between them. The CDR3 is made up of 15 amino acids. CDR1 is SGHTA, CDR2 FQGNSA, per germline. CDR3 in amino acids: CASSSAVGSNQPQHF. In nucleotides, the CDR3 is TGTGCCAGCAGCTCCGCGGTGGGTAGCAATCAGCCCCAGCATTTT.

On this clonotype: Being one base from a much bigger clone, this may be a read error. The DNA for the CDR3 is TGCAGCGTTGCTGGAGGGGCTCACCCCACAGATACGCAGTATTTT. Encoded protein: CSVAGGAHPTDTQYF. V usage is TRBV29-1 and J usage is TRBJ2-3; D is perhaps TRBD2 (6 bases). With 4 bases removed from V and 2 bases from J, the gap between germline ends came to 16 bases. This CDR3 has 15 residues. The germline gives CDR1 SQVTM, CDR2 ANQGSEA.

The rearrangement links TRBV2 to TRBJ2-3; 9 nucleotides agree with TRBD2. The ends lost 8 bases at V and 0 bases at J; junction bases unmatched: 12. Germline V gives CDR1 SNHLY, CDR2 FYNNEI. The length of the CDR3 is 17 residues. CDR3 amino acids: CASCFFLAGSSTDTQYF. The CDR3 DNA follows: TGTGCCAGCTGCTTTTTCCTAGCGGGGTCTAGCACAGATACGCAGTATTTT.

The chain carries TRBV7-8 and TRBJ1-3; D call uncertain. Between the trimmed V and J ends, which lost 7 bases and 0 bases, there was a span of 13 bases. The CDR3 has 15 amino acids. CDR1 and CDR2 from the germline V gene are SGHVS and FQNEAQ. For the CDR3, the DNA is TGTGCCAGCACTTGGGCGGTCAACTCTGGAAACACCATATATTTT. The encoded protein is CASTWAVNSGNTIYF.

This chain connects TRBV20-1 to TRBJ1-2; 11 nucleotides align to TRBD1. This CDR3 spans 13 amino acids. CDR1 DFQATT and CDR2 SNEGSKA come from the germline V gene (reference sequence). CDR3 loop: CILFGQGAKGYTF. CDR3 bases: TGCATACTTTTTGGACAGGGGGCGAAAGGCTACACCTTC.

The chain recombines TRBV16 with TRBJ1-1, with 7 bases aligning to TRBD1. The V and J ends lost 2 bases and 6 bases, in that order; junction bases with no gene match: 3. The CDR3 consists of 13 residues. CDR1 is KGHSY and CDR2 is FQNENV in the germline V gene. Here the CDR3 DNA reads TGTGCCAGCAGCCAAGGGAGGGGGCCTGAAGCTTTCTTT. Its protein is CASSQGRGPEAFF.

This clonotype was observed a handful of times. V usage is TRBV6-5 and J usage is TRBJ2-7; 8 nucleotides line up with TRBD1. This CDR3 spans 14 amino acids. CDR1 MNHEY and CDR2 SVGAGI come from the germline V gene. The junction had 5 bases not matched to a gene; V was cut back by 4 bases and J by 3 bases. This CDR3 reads CASSSQGGGYEQYF. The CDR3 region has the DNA TGTGCCAGCAGTTCACAGGGGGGAGGCTACGAGCAGTACTTC.

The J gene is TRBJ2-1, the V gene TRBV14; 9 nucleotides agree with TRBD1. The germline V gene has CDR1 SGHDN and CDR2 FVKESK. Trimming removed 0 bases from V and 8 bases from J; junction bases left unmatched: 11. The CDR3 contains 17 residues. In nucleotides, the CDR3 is TGTGCCAGCAGCCAAGATCCCCCGGGACAGGGTGGACATGAGCAGTTCTTC. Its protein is CASSQDPPGQGGHEQFF. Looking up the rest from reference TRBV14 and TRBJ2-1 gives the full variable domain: EAGVTQFPSHSVIEKGQTVTLRCDPISGHDNLYWYRRVMGKEIKFLLHFVKESKQDESGMPNNRFLAERTGGTYSTLKVQPAELEDSGVYFCASSQDPPGQGGHEQFFGPGTRLTVL.

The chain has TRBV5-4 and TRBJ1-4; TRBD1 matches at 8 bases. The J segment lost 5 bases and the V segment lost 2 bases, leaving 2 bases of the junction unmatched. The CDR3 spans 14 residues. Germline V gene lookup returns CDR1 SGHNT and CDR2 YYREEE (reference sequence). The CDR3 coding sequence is TGTGCCAGCAGCTTTAGGACAGGGAATGAAAAACTGTTTTTT. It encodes CASSFRTGNEKLFF.

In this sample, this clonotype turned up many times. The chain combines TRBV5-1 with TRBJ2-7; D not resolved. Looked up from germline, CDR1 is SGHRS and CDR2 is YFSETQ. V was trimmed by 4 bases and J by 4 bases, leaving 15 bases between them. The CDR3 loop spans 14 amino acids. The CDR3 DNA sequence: TGCGCCAGCAGCCTAGGACGTCCTGGATACGAGCAGTACTTC. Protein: CASSLGRPGYEQYF. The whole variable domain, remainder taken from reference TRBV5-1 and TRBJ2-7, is KAGVTQTPRYLIKTRGQQVTLSCSPISGHRSVSWYQQTPGQGLQFLFEYFSETQRNKGNFPGRFSGRQFSNSRSEMNVSTLELGDSALYLCASSLGRPGYEQYFGPGTRLTVT.

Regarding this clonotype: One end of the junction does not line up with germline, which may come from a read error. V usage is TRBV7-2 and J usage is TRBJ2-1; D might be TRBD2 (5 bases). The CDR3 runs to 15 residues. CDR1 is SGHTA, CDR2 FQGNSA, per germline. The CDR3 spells CASTLTGSSYNEQFF. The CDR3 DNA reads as TGTGCCAGCACCTTAACGGGGAGCTCCTACAATGAGCAGTTCTTC.

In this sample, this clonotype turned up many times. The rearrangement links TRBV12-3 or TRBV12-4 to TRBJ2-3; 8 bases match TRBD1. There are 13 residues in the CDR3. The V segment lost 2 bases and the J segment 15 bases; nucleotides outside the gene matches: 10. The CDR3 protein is CASSLFGQGLTYF. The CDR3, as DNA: TGTGCCAGCAGTTTATTCGGACAGGGCTTAACTTATTTT.